This T cell receptor beta chain was identified in a study of CD8+CD57+ T cells in acquired aplastic anemia. CDR3 and TCR beta VDJ profiling relied on a genomic DNA template. TCRdb re-called the reads through MiXCR, storing one row per CDR3 protein. The sample carries approximately 160,000 distinct CDR3 sequences, approximately 43% recorded once. Comment on this clonotype: Its antigen is unknown.

The study's findings and limits: Researchers reported that CD8+ Simpson's diversity was not significantly different in patients versus controls.

The sequenced sample consisted of sorted CD4+, CD8+, or CD8+CD57+ T cells (not recorded which) from PBMCs. This TCR was sampled from a human donor in good health.

CDR3 in DNA: TGTGCCAGCAGTCGGGACAGGAGCCTAAACATTCAGTACTTC. Its translation is CASSRDRSLNIQYF. The rearrangement joins TRBV6-1 to TRBJ2-4; TRBD1 matches at 8 bases. After removal of 5 bases from V and 6 bases from J, the junction contained 6 bases not matched to a gene. Looked up from germline, CDR1 is MNHNS and CDR2 is SASEGT. The CDR3 has 14 residues.